This is a list of T cell receptor beta chains from one sample in a study of T-cell reconstitution after alpha-beta-depleted transplantation in children. TCRdb ran MiXCR on the PCR reads and lists one entry per CDR3 protein. The repertoire includes about 580,000 distinct CDR3 sequences, roughly 23% of them detected once, and 12% to 15% sits in the top ten. This specimen was PBMCs, mostly from graft donor cells, taken 360 days after TCRalphabeta/CD19-depleted stem cell transplant. Receptor source: a boy in the first two years of life who had a stem cell transplant for acute myeloid leukemia, so the T cells may come from the graft donor. Both conserved end residues are part of each CDR3. D genes are given only for firm matches. The size of a clone is reported for some rows only, either as once, few or many, or as a class for expanded clones.

CDR3aa: CASSYSGAARQETQYF; CDR3nt: TGTGCCAGCAGTTACTCGGGAGCGGCGCGGCAAGAGACCCAGTACTTC; d_gene: NA; abundance: NA; v_gene: TRBV6-5; j_gene: TRBJ2-5
CDR3aa: CSASSGTGGTGELFF; CDR3nt: TGCAGTGCTTCCTCCGGGACAGGGGGGACCGGGGAGCTGTTTTTT; d_gene: TRBD1; abundance: few; v_gene: TRBV20-1; j_gene: TRBJ2-2
CDR3aa: CASSQVGTGNNEQFF; CDR3nt: TGCGCCAGCAGCCAAGTGGGGACAGGCAACAATGAGCAGTTCTTC; d_gene: TRBD1; abundance: many; v_gene: TRBV4-3; j_gene: TRBJ2-1
CDR3aa: CASSLGQALETQYF; CDR3nt: TGTGCCAGCAGCTTGGGACAGGCCTTAGAGACCCAGTACTTC; d_gene: TRBD1; abundance: NA; v_gene: TRBV7-9; j_gene: TRBJ2-5
CDR3aa: CSAPGPREQFF; CDR3nt: TGCAGTGCTCCGGGACCGAGGGAGCAGTTCTTC; d_gene: NA; abundance: NA; v_gene: TRBV20-1; j_gene: TRBJ2-1
CDR3aa: CASSATHTGANEQFF; CDR3nt: TGTGCCAGCAGCGCCACCCACACAGGGGCTAATGAGCAGTTCTTC; d_gene: TRBD1; abundance: NA; v_gene: TRBV9; j_gene: TRBJ2-1
CDR3aa: CASSNRVGSGANVLTF; CDR3nt: TGTGCCAGTAGTAACAGAGTAGGTTCTGGGGCCAACGTCCTGACTTTC; d_gene: NA; abundance: few; v_gene: TRBV19; j_gene: TRBJ2-6
CDR3aa: CSVEQGYGYTF; CDR3nt: TGCAGCGTTGAACAGGGGTATGGCTACACCTTC; d_gene: NA; abundance: many; v_gene: TRBV29-1; j_gene: TRBJ1-2
CDR3aa: CASKGRGETQYF; CDR3nt: TGTGCCAGCAAGGGCAGGGGAGAGACCCAGTACTTC; d_gene: NA; abundance: NA; v_gene: TRBV6-2/TRBV6-3; j_gene: TRBJ2-5
CDR3aa: CAGSPGPSNEQFF; CDR3nt: TGTGCCGGGTCCCCGGGACCCAGCAATGAGCAGTTCTTC; d_gene: NA; abundance: many; v_gene: TRBV11-2; j_gene: TRBJ2-1
CDR3aa: CATSEGERNQPQHF; CDR3nt: TGTGCCACCAGTGAGGGGGAGCGCAATCAGCCCCAGCATTTT; d_gene: NA; abundance: many; v_gene: TRBV24-1; j_gene: TRBJ1-5
CDR3aa: CASSRRSQETQYF; CDR3nt: TGTGCCAGCAGTCGAAGGAGCCAAGAGACCCAGTACTTC; d_gene: NA; abundance: many; v_gene: TRBV12-3/TRBV12-4; j_gene: TRBJ2-5
CDR3aa: CASSVEASGGLTDTQYF; CDR3nt: TGTGCCAGCAGCGTAGAGGCTAGCGGGGGGCTCACAGATACGCAGTATTTT; d_gene: TRBD2; abundance: NA; v_gene: TRBV9; j_gene: TRBJ2-3
CDR3aa: CASSTRWGNQETQYF; CDR3nt: TGTGCCAGCAGTACCCGGTGGGGCAATCAAGAGACCCAGTACTTC; d_gene: NA; abundance: few; v_gene: TRBV6-1; j_gene: TRBJ2-5
CDR3aa: CASGPPSEYGYTF; CDR3nt: TGTGCTAGTGGTCCCCCGTCAGAGTATGGCTACACCTTC; d_gene: NA; abundance: few; v_gene: TRBV12-5; j_gene: TRBJ1-2
CDR3aa: CASSLGKQETQYF; CDR3nt: TGTGCCAGCAGTTTGGGGAAGCAAGAGACCCAGTACTTC; d_gene: NA; abundance: few; v_gene: TRBV12-3/TRBV12-4; j_gene: TRBJ2-5
CDR3aa: CATSRDLGEWQTQYF; CDR3nt: TGTGCCACCAGCAGAGATCTCGGGGAATGGCAGACCCAGTACTTC; d_gene: NA; abundance: NA; v_gene: TRBV15; j_gene: TRBJ2-5
CDR3aa: CASSLPGLGVREQFF; CDR3nt: TGCGCCAGCAGCTTGCCGGGACTAGGGGTTCGTGAGCAGTTCTTC; d_gene: TRBD2; abundance: many; v_gene: TRBV5-1; j_gene: TRBJ2-1
CDR3aa: CASSYDPTSGRNTGELFF; CDR3nt: TGTGCCAGCAGTTACGACCCGACTAGCGGGCGGAACACCGGGGAGCTGTTTTTT; d_gene: TRBD2; abundance: NA; v_gene: TRBV6-2/TRBV6-3; j_gene: TRBJ2-2
CDR3aa: CASSLVGVSDTQYF; CDR3nt: TGCGCCAGCAGCTTGGTTGGGGTCTCAGATACGCAGTATTTT; d_gene: NA; abundance: few; v_gene: TRBV5-1; j_gene: TRBJ2-3
CDR3aa: CASSLRARYYGYTF; CDR3nt: TGTGCCAGCAGCTTGAGGGCAAGATACTATGGCTACACCTTC; d_gene: NA; abundance: few; v_gene: TRBV5-6; j_gene: TRBJ1-2
CDR3aa: CASSTPTEVNTEAFF; CDR3nt: TGTGCCAGCTCCACACCAACCGAGGTTAACACTGAAGCTTTCTTT; d_gene: NA; abundance: NA; v_gene: TRBV18; j_gene: TRBJ1-1
CDR3aa: CASSVSYEQYF; CDR3nt: TGTGCCAGCAGCGTTTCCTACGAGCAGTACTTC; d_gene: NA; abundance: many; v_gene: TRBV7-2; j_gene: TRBJ2-7
CDR3aa: CASRGALFSARDTQYF; CDR3nt: TGTGCCAGCAGAGGCGCGCTCTTCTCAGCCAGAGATACGCAGTATTTT; d_gene: NA; abundance: many; v_gene: TRBV7-9; j_gene: TRBJ2-3
CDR3aa: CASSFDLKLTDTQYF; CDR3nt: TGTGCCAGCAGTTTTGATCTTAAGCTCACAGATACGCAGTATTTT; d_gene: NA; abundance: few; v_gene: TRBV12-3/TRBV12-4; j_gene: TRBJ2-3
CDR3aa: CASSRESNWDREDEKLFF; CDR3nt: TGTGCCAGCAGCCGCGAATCCAATTGGGACAGGGAGGATGAAAAACTGTTTTTT; d_gene: TRBD1; abundance: NA; v_gene: TRBV11-2; j_gene: TRBJ1-4
CDR3aa: CASSLTPGTAHEQYF; CDR3nt: TGTGCCAGCAGCTTAACCCCTGGGACAGCACACGAGCAGTACTTC; d_gene: TRBD1; abundance: few; v_gene: TRBV7-6; j_gene: TRBJ2-7
CDR3aa: CASTISQGPQETQYF; CDR3nt: TGTGCCAGCACCATATCACAGGGGCCCCAAGAGACCCAGTACTTC; d_gene: TRBD1; abundance: once; v_gene: TRBV3-1; j_gene: TRBJ2-5
CDR3aa: CASSLRAGSTDTQYF; CDR3nt: TGCGCCAGCAGCTTGCGGGCAGGGAGCACAGATACGCAGTATTTT; d_gene: NA; abundance: many; v_gene: TRBV5-1; j_gene: TRBJ2-3
CDR3aa: CASIPGLSSSYNEQFF; CDR3nt: TGTGCCAGCATCCCGGGGCTTTCGAGCTCCTACAATGAGCAGTTCTTC; d_gene: NA; abundance: NA; v_gene: TRBV5-5; j_gene: TRBJ2-1
CDR3aa: CSVEEVQGVSGYTF; CDR3nt: TGCAGCGTTGAAGAGGTTCAGGGGGTGAGTGGCTACACCTTC; d_gene: TRBD1; abundance: many; v_gene: TRBV29-1; j_gene: TRBJ1-2
CDR3aa: CATSANPTLTGQETQYF; CDR3nt: TGTGCCACCAGCGCAAACCCCACCCTGACAGGGCAGGAGACCCAGTACTTC; d_gene: TRBD1; abundance: few; v_gene: TRBV15; j_gene: TRBJ2-5
CDR3aa: CASSQQFGAYNEQFF; CDR3nt: TGTGCCAGCAGCCAGCAGTTCGGCGCCTACAATGAGCAGTTCTTC; d_gene: NA; abundance: many; v_gene: TRBV7-8; j_gene: TRBJ2-1
CDR3aa: CASSPPYSRGPYYNEQFF; CDR3nt: TGTGCCAGCAGTCCCCCCTACAGTAGAGGACCGTACTACAATGAGCAGTTCTTC; d_gene: NA; abundance: NA; v_gene: TRBV12-3/TRBV12-4; j_gene: TRBJ2-1
CDR3aa: CASSQDSGPGANVLTF; CDR3nt: TGCGCCAGCAGCCAAGATTCAGGTCCCGGGGCCAACGTCCTGACTTTC; d_gene: NA; abundance: few; v_gene: TRBV4-3; j_gene: TRBJ2-6
CDR3aa: CASTPGLFNEQFF; CDR3nt: TGTGCCTCAACCCCGGGACTCTTCAATGAGCAGTTCTTC; d_gene: NA; abundance: NA; v_gene: TRBV6-2/TRBV6-3; j_gene: TRBJ2-1
CDR3aa: CSARGLAGARGELFF; CDR3nt: TGCAGTGCTAGGGGACTAGCGGGGGCCCGGGGGGAGCTGTTTTTT; d_gene: TRBD2; abundance: many; v_gene: TRBV20-1; j_gene: TRBJ2-2
CDR3aa: CSVGLGPPGNTIYF; CDR3nt: TGCAGCGTTGGTCTGGGGCCCCCTGGAAACACCATATATTTT; d_gene: NA; abundance: many; v_gene: TRBV29-1; j_gene: TRBJ1-3
CDR3aa: CASGRAGPDTQYF; CDR3nt: TGTGCCAGCGGCAGGGCAGGACCTGATACGCAGTATTTT; d_gene: NA; abundance: NA; v_gene: TRBV2; j_gene: TRBJ2-3
CDR3aa: CASSLEQNQPQHF; CDR3nt: TGTGCCAGCAGCTTAGAGCAGAATCAGCCCCAGCATTTT; d_gene: NA; abundance: NA; v_gene: TRBV11-2; j_gene: TRBJ1-5
CDR3aa: CASSLGVEGASFLVSPLHF; CDR3nt: TGCGCCAGCAGCTTGGGTGTCGAGGGGGCGAGCTTTTTGGTTTCACCCCTCCACTTT; d_gene: TRBD1; abundance: NA; v_gene: TRBV5-1; j_gene: TRBJ1-6